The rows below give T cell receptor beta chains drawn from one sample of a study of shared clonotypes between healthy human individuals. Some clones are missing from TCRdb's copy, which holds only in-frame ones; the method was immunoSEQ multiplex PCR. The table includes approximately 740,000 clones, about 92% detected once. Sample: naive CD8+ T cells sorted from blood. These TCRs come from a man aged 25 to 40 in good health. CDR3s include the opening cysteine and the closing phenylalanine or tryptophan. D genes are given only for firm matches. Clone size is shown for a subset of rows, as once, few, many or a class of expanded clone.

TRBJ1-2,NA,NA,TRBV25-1,TGTGCCAGCAGGGAAACGGGGGGCGCTTTGGACTATGGCTACACCTTC,CASRETGGALDYGYTF
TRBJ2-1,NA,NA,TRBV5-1,TGCGCCAGCAGCTTAGTAACCGCAAGGGAGCAGTTCTTC,CASSLVTAREQFF
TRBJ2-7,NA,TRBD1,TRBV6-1,TGTGCCAGCAGTGAAGCGCTATGGACAGGGGAGGATTACGAGCAGTACTTC,CASSEALWTGEDYEQYF
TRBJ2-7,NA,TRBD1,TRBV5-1,TGCGCCAGCAGCTTGGGACAGGGTCACGACGAGCAGTACTTC,CASSLGQGHDEQYF
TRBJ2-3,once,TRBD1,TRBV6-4,TGTGCCAGCAGTCCCGGACAGGGTGGACCTCCCTTCCCCGATACGCAGTATTTT,CASSPGQGGPPFPDTQYF
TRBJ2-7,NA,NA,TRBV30,TGTGCCTGGAGTTTAGTCAGTTTCGAGCAGTACTTC,CAWSLVSFEQYF
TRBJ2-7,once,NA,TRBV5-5,TGTGCCAGCAGCTTAGTAGACGGTAGCTCCTACGAGCAGTACTTC,CASSLVDGSSYEQYF
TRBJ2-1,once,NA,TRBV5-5,TGTGCCAGCAGCTTTTATGTGGGGGCGGGTGAGCAGTTCTTC,CASSFYVGAGEQFF
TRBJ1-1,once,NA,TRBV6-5,TGTGCCAGCGGGGCGGCCATGAACACTGAAGCTTTCTTT,CASGAAMNTEAFF
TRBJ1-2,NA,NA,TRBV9,TGTGCCAGCAGCCCCTCGGGGTCGGACGGCTATGGCTACACCTTC,CASSPSGSDGYGYTF
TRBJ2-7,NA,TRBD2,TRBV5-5,TGTGCCAGCAGCCTGGTTGTCTTAGAGCGGGAAGGATTGTACTTC,CASSLVVLEREGLYF
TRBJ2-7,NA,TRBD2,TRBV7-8,TGTGCCAGCAGCCCTTATGGACTAGCAGGCTCCTACGAGCAGTACTTC,CASSPYGLAGSYEQYF
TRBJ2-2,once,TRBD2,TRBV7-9,TGTGCCAGCAGAATAGGACTAGCGGGAGTGAGCGGGGAGCTGTTTTTT,CASRIGLAGVSGELFF
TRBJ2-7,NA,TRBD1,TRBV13,TGTGCCAGCAGCCCTAGCCTTGGCAGGGGGTACGAGCAGTACTTC,CASSPSLGRGYEQYF
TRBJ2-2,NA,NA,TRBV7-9,TGTGCCAGCAGCGGTGGGTGGGCGAGCACCGGGGAGCTGTTTTTT,CASSGGWASTGELFF
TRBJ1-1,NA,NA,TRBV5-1,TGCGCCAGCAGCTTGGAACCAGGGAGCGGTGGAGCTTTCTTT,CASSLEPGSGGAFF
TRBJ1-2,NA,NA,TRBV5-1,TGCGCCAGCAGCTTGGGAGGGCTCGACGGCTACACCTTC,CASSLGGLDGYTF
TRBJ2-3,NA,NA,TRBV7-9,TGTGCCAGCAGCAAACTAGGGGTTACGCAGTATTTT,CASSKLGVTQYF
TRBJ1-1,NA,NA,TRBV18,TGTGCCAGCTCACCACCTTCCACGGAATTAGTGGACACTGAAGCTTTCTTT,CASSPPSTELVDTEAFF
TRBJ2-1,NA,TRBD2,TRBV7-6,TGTGCCAGCAGCTTAGATCTTCCTAGCGGGGGGGGAAATGAGCAGTTCTTC,CASSLDLPSGGGNEQFF
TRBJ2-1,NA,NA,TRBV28,TGTGCCAGCAGATTACAGGGTGTCGGAAGCCACAATGAGCAGTTCTTC,CASRLQGVGSHNEQFF
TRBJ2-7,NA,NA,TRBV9,TGTGCCAGCAGCGCTGACAGTGACCTGTACGAGCAGTACTTC,CASSADSDLYEQYF
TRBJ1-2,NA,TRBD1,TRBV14,TGTGCCAGCAGCTCACAAGAGGCAGGGGGGTATGGCTACACCTTC,CASSSQEAGGYGYTF
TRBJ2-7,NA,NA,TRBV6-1,TGTGCCAGCATTTTAGAGGGGAACGAGCAGTACTTC,CASILEGNEQYF
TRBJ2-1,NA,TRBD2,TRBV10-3,TGTGCCATCAGTCGAGGGACTAGCGGAAACAACAATGAGCAGTTCTTC,CAISRGTSGNNNEQFF
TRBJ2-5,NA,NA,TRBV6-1,TGTGCCAGCTACAGGGTTAGCGTGCGCCAAGAGACCCAGTACTTC,CASYRVSVRQETQYF
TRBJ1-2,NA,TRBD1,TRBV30,TGTGCCTGGAGTGCAGGGACAGGGCGGAATGGCTACACCTTC,CAWSAGTGRNGYTF
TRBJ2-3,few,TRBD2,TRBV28,TGTGCCACCGCCGTACTAGCGTATACGCAGTATTTT,CATAVLAYTQYF
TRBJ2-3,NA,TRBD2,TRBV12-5,TGTGCTAGTGGTTACGGCCCCGGCGGGAGGGCCACAGATACGCAGTATTTT,CASGYGPGGRATDTQYF
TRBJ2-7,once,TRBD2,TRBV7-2,TGTGCCAGCAGCCAGACTAGCGGCTACGAGCAGTACTTC,CASSQTSGYEQYF
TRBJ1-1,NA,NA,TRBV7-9,TGTGCCAGCAGCTTAGTCGTCTCGCCGGGGGCTTTCTTT,CASSLVVSPGAFF
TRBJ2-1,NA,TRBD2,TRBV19,TGTGCCAGTAGTATACCCCTCATTAAAATTGGACTAGCGGGAACCTACAATGAGCAGTTCTTC,CASSIPLIKIGLAGTYNEQFF
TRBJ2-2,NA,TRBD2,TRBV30,TGTGCCTGGAGTAGGGGACTAAACACCGGGGAGCTGTTTTTT,CAWSRGLNTGELFF
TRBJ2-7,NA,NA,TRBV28,TGTGCCAGCAGTTTAGGGGGGCCCAACGAGCAGTACTTC,CASSLGGPNEQYF
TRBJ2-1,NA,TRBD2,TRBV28,TGTGCCAGCAGTTACCCGGGAGGCTCCTACAATGAGCAGTTCTTC,CASSYPGGSYNEQFF
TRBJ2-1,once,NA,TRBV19,TGTGCCAGTAGCCTCCGGTCATCACAGGAGCAGTTCTTC,CASSLRSSQEQFF
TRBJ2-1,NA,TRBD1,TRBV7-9,TGTGCCAGCAGCTTAGATGGGACAGGGGGCGCGAACAATGAGCAGTTCTTC,CASSLDGTGGANNEQFF
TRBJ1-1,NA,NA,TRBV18,TGTGCCAGCTCACAACGACGCGGACCCCAAAACACTGAAGCTTTCTTT,CASSQRRGPQNTEAFF
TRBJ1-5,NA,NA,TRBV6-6,TGTGCCAGCAGTTACGTTCGGGCGGATAGCAATCAGCCCCAGCATTTT,CASSYVRADSNQPQHF
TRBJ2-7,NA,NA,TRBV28,TGTGCCAGCAGTTCCCCCATCACAGTCTACGAGCAGTACTTC,CASSSPITVYEQYF
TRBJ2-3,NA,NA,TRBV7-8,TGTGCCAGCACCTTAAGGTTGGCAGATACGCAGTATTTT,CASTLRLADTQYF
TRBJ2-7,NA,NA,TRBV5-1,TGCGCCAGCAGCCACGCCCGGGAGGGGGCTACCTACGAGCAGTACTTC,CASSHAREGATYEQYF
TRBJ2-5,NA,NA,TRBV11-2,TGTGCCAGCAGCCCTCCCGGATGGGCATTGCAAGAGACCCAGTACTTC,CASSPPGWALQETQYF
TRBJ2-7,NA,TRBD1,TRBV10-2,TGCGCCAGCAGTGAGCCAGGGACAGGTATATTTGTAGAGCAGTACTTC,CASSEPGTGIFVEQYF
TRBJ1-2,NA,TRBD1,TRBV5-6,TGTGCCAGCAGCCAGAGGACAGGGGGCAACTATGGCTACACCTTC,CASSQRTGGNYGYTF
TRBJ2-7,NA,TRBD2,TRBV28,TGTGCCAGCAGTCCCCTGACTAGCGGGAGTAACGAGCAGTACTTC,CASSPLTSGSNEQYF
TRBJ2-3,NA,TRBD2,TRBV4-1,TGCGCCAGCAGCCAAGAAGTACTACTAGCGGGAAGATCAGATACGCAGTATTTT,CASSQEVLLAGRSDTQYF